This T cell receptor beta chain was identified in a study of identical twins. Findings and caveats of the study: Modelling underestimated the level of out-of-frame TCR alpha sharing observed in monozygotic twins. Invariant cells of the MAIT and iNKT types might have partly distorted the zero-insertion analyses.

Every sampled donor was Caucasian and healthy. Losses at the gene ends were 4 bases for V and 6 bases for J; bases not matched to a gene: 6. CDR3 length equals 15 residues. Germline values: CDR1 MNHEY, CDR2 SVGAGI. In regard to this clonotype: No antigen is known for it.

A single record per CDR3 protein comes from TCRdb applying MiXCR to the 5' RACE reads. The repertoire holds 200,000 or so distinct CDR3 sequences, with 6% to 9% as singletons. In addition, the sample was reused for a study of yellow fever vaccine responses in identical twins.

Sequencing used memory (CD45RO+) T cells sorted from blood. The J gene is TRBJ2-3, the V gene TRBV6-5; TRBD1 matches 11 bases. The receptor was isolated from a woman aged 18 to 35 in good health. CDR3 nucleotides: TGTGCCAGCAGTTCAATGGACAGGGGGCGGGATACGCAGTATTTT. As protein: CASSSMDRGRDTQYF.